These 27 T cell receptor beta chains were all obtained from the same sample, sequenced in a study of cytomegalovirus exposure and HLA in healthy donors. The PCR made use of 60 Vbeta and 13 Jbeta primers. Repertoires were generated with immunoSEQ multiplex PCR, while TCRdb's copy carries only in-frame clones and drops some. The sample consists of 250,000 to 350,000 clones, approximately 90% of them appearing once. Sequenced material: PBMCs. The origin of the receptors is a woman aged 18-29 years in good health and CMV-seronegative.

About this clone: Additional DNA sequences in this sample encode the identical CDR3. The chain links TRBV7-2 to TRBJ1-1; 8 nucleotides agree with TRBD1. Germline CDR1 reads SGHTA; CDR2 reads FQGNSA. The CDR3 runs to 13 residues. Losses at the gene ends were 4 bases for V and 5 bases for J; bases not matched to a gene: 3. In DNA, the CDR3 is TGTGCCAGCAGCTCACAGGGGGTAACTGAAGCTTTCTTT. This encodes CASSSQGVTEAFF.

V usage is TRBV25-1 and J usage is TRBJ2-7; 8 bases align to TRBD2. Germline CDR1 is MGHDK and CDR2 is SYGVNS. The CDR3 has 16 residues. V shed 4 bases, J shed 0 bases, and the junction held 8 bases outside the gene matches. CDR3: CASSAFSGATSYEQYF. As DNA, the CDR3 is TGTGCCAGCAGTGCTTTTAGCGGGGCCACCTCCTACGAGCAGTACTTC.

The chain employs TRBV20-1 and TRBJ2-7; weak D call: TRBD2 (5 bases). This CDR3 has 11 amino acids. CDR1 and CDR2 from the germline V gene are DFQATT and SNEGSKA (reference sequence). Between the trimmed V and J ends, which lost 3 bases and 6 bases, there was a span of 9 bases. As DNA, the CDR3 is TGCAGTGCTAGCTCCGGACTCGAGCAGTACTTC. Amino acid sequence: CSASSGLEQYF.

In this sample, this clone turned up once. The rearrangement joins TRBV12-5 to TRBJ2-1; 7 bases map to TRBD2. In germline, CDR1 is LGHNT, CDR2 FRNRAP. V shed 4 bases and J 8 bases; nucleotides not matched to a gene: 11. This CDR3 is built from 15 residues. The CDR3 DNA is TGTGCTAGTGGTTCCCTGGGGGGGGGTATGTATGAGCAGTTCTTC. Protein sequence: CASGSLGGGMYEQFF. The entire variable domain, with the rest obtained from reference TRBV12-5 and TRBJ2-1, is as follows: DARVTQTPRHKVTEMGQEVTMRCQPILGHNTVFWYRQTMMQGLELLAYFRNRAPLDDSGMPKDRFSAEMPDATLATLKIQPSEPRDSAVYFCASGSLGGGMYEQFFGPGTRLTVL.

This chain uses TRBV7-2 with TRBJ2-4, with 7 bases aligning to TRBD1. After removal of 6 bases from V and 5 bases from J, the junction contained 1 base not matched to a gene. Germline V gives CDR1 SGHTA, CDR2 FQGNSA. This CDR3 is built from 12 residues. CDR3 sequence reads: CASSQGENIQYF. In DNA form, the CDR3 reads TGTGCCAGCAGTCAGGGGGAAAACATTCAGTACTTC.

This clone has more than one count but fewer than ten. This chain joins TRBV7-9 and TRBJ1-1, with 9 bases identical to TRBD1. Trimming cost V 3 bases and J 4 bases; bases outside gene matches: 3. CDR3 length: 14 residues. Germline assignment: CDR1 SEHNR and CDR2 FQNEAQ (reference sequence). In DNA, the CDR3 is TGTGCCAGCAGCTTCGACAGGGGGAGCACTGAAGCTTTCTTT. It specifies CASSFDRGSTEAFF. The entire variable domain, with the rest obtained from reference TRBV7-9 and TRBJ1-1, is as follows: DTGVSQNPRHKITKRGQNVTFRCDPISEHNRLYWYRQTLGQGPEFLTYFQNEAQLEKSRLLSDRFSAERPKGSFSTLEIQRTEQGDSAMYLCASSFDRGSTEAFFGQGTRLTVV.

The V gene is TRBV27, the J gene TRBJ1-4; D call uncertain. This CDR3 contains 14 residues. Germline values: CDR1 MNHEY, CDR2 SMNVEV (reference sequence). The V end was cut by 6 bases, the J end by 4 bases, with 12 bases between. CDR3 nucleotides: TGTGCCAGCAGATTGCCAGGTCGTAATGAAAAACTGTTTTTT. As protein: CASRLPGRNEKLFF.

The V call is TRBV7-6, the J call TRBJ2-5; D unclear. The V gene lost 1 base and the J gene lost 3 bases, with 12 bases spanning the gap. The CDR3 consists of 15 residues. Germline CDR1 is SGHVS and CDR2 is FNYEAQ. CDR3 nucleotide sequence: TGTGCCAGCAGCTTAGGACCCTTGCGGAAAGAGACCCAGTACTTC. Protein: CASSLGPLRKETQYF.

The chain couples TRBV5-1 to TRBJ2-1, with 12 nucleotides matching TRBD2. V shed 9 bases, J shed 9 bases, and the junction held 10 bases outside the gene matches. The CDR3 covers 14 residues. Germline V gene data show CDR1 as SGHRS and CDR2 as YFSETQ. CDR3 region: CATASGGAGLEQFF. The DNA of the CDR3 is TGCGCCACCGCTAGCGGGGGGGCAGGACTTGAGCAGTTCTTC. The whole variable domain, filled in from reference TRBV5-1 and TRBJ2-1, reads KAGVTQTPRYLIKTRGQQVTLSCSPISGHRSVSWYQQTPGQGLQFLFEYFSETQRNKGNFPGRFSGRQFSNSRSEMNVSTLELGDSALYLCATASGGAGLEQFFGPGTRLTVL.

V and J are TRBV7-3 and TRBJ1-4, with D perhaps matching TRBD1 (5 bases). Germline assignment: CDR1 SGHTA and CDR2 FQGTGA. Deletions cut 6 bases from V and 8 bases from J, with 13 bases between. The CDR3 contains 13 residues. CDR3 protein: CASSKQGGEKLFF. The CDR3 region has the DNA TGTGCCAGCAGTAAGCAGGGAGGGGAAAAACTGTTTTTT.

The V gene is TRBV6-1, the J gene TRBJ2-7, with a possible D match to TRBD2 (5 bases). Trimming took off 0 bases at V and 4 bases at J, with 7 bases between the two ends. The CDR3 is made up of 13 amino acids. The germline gives CDR1 MNHNS, CDR2 SASEGT. In DNA, the CDR3 is TGTGCCAGCAGTGAAGCGAGAGGGTACGAGCAGTACTTC. Translation gives CASSEARGYEQYF.

This chain connects TRBV9 to TRBJ2-3, with a weak D call TRBD2 (6 bases). The V gene's germline CDR1 is SGDLS and CDR2 YYNGEE. CDR3 length equals 18 residues. Trimming took 0 bases from V and 0 from J, leaving 17 bases between them. CDR3 region: CASSVGASERPSTDTQYF. Here the CDR3 DNA reads TGTGCCAGCAGCGTAGGGGCTAGCGAACGACCTAGCACAGATACGCAGTATTTT.

This clone came up once. In nucleotides, the CDR3 is TGCAGCCTATCGACAGGACCCCAAGAGACCCAGTACTTC. It is translated as CSLSTGPQETQYF. The chain links TRBV29-1 to TRBJ2-5, with D tentatively TRBD1 (6 bases). Looked up from germline, CDR1 is SQVTM and CDR2 is ANQGSEA. The CDR3 is made up of 13 amino acids. The ends were cut back, 8 bases at V and 1 base at J, with 14 bases in the middle.

This sequence joins TRBV27 and TRBJ1-2; TRBD1 is a possible D gene (5 bases). Trimming shortened V by 4 bases and J by 7 bases, and 19 bases separated the two germline ends. The CDR3 consists of 15 residues. Germline-derived CDR1 and CDR2 are MNHEY and SMNVEV (reference sequence). CDR3 region: CASSSYPGGIGGYTF. The CDR3 bases are TGTGCCAGCAGTTCCTACCCGGGGGGGATCGGTGGCTACACCTTC.

The rearrangement uses TRBV7-9 and TRBJ2-7; possible D gene TRBD2, 5 bases. The CDR3 is 12 amino acids. The ends were cut back, 6 bases at V and 6 bases at J, with 12 bases in the middle. Germline CDR1 is SEHNR and CDR2 is FQNEAQ (reference sequence). For the CDR3, the DNA is TGTGCCAGCAGGTCGGACTCGAGCGAGCAGTACTTC. This gives the protein CASRSDSSEQYF.

This sequence joins TRBV25-1 and TRBJ1-4, with D perhaps matching TRBD1 (5 bases). V was cut by 0 bases and J by 0 bases, with 8 bases left in between. CDR1 and CDR2 (germline): MGHDK, SYGVNS. The CDR3 spans 16 residues. CDR3 nucleotides: TGTGCCAGCAGTGAATACGGGGGTACAACTAATGAAAAACTGTTTTTT. Its protein is CASSEYGGTTNEKLFF.

The rearrangement uses TRBV5-1 and TRBJ2-3, with D maybe TRBD2 (6 bases). The CDR3 spans 16 residues. The germline V gene has CDR1 SGHRS and CDR2 YFSETQ. Trimming shortened V by 0 bases and J by 6 bases, and 17 bases separated the two germline ends. The CDR3 bases are TGCGCCAGCAGCTTGGTGCCCCCGAATGGGGGGGATACGCAGTATTTT. Translated, it gives CASSLVPPNGGDTQYF.

The V gene is TRBV11-2, the J gene TRBJ2-1; D might be TRBD1 (6 bases). Looked up from germline, CDR1 is SGHAT and CDR2 is FQNNGV. Trimming stripped 2 bases from V and 7 bases from J, with 15 bases between. The CDR3 is 15 amino acids. The CDR3, as DNA: TGTGCCAGCAGCTTAACCCACGGAACAGGGAATGAGCAGTTCTTC. It specifies CASSLTHGTGNEQFF.

This chain connects TRBV10-3 to TRBJ2-3, with D possibly matching TRBD2 (5 bases). Per germline, CDR1 ENHRY and CDR2 SYGVKD. V was trimmed by 6 bases and J by 2 bases, leaving 15 bases between them. This CDR3 has 15 residues. As DNA, the CDR3 is TGTGCCATCAGGGACTCTAGCCGACCCACAGATACGCAGTATTTT. It encodes CAIRDSSRPTDTQYF.

The chain couples TRBV7-9 to TRBJ1-5; D may be TRBD1 (5 bases). From germline, CDR1 is SEHNR and CDR2 FQNEAQ (reference sequence). V shed 5 bases and J shed 4 bases, with 18 bases lying between them. The CDR3 extends over 16 amino acids. The CDR3 region has the DNA TGTGCCAGCAGCCCTCAGGGTCTAGAGTTTAATCAGCCCCAGCATTTT. It yields the protein CASSPQGLEFNQPQHF. Variable domain in full (rest from reference TRBV7-9 and TRBJ1-5): DTGVSQNPRHKITKRGQNVTFRCDPISEHNRLYWYRQTLGQGPEFLTYFQNEAQLEKSRLLSDRFSAERPKGSFSTLEIQRTEQGDSAMYLCASSPQGLEFNQPQHFGDGTRLSIL.

The chain links TRBV9 to TRBJ2-2, with 7 bases lining up with TRBD2. The CDR3 consists of 16 residues. Losses at the gene ends were 0 bases for V and 7 bases for J; bases not matched to a gene: 9. Germline CDR1 SGDLS, CDR2 YYNGEE. The CDR3 sequence is CASSVGLADSGGELFF. Written as DNA, the CDR3 is TGTGCCAGCAGCGTAGGGCTAGCGGATTCGGGCGGGGAGCTGTTTTTT.

CDR3: CASSPTSGGDEQFF. The CDR3 bases are TGTGCCAGCTCACCGACTAGCGGGGGAGATGAGCAGTTCTTC. This chain joins TRBV18 and TRBJ2-1; 12 bases match TRBD2. This CDR3 region has 14 residues. Trimming cost V 3 bases and J 8 bases; bases outside gene matches: 2. Germline V gene data show CDR1 as KGHSH and CDR2 as LQKENI.

The chain employs TRBV4-1 and TRBJ1-5, with D perhaps matching TRBD1 (5 bases). The length of the CDR3 is 17 residues. Germline values: CDR1 MGHRA, CDR2 YSYEKL. Trimming stripped 0 bases from V and 2 bases from J, with 14 bases between. CDR3 residues: CASSQEPGGVGNQPQHF. The CDR3 nucleotides are TGCGCCAGCAGCCAAGAGCCGGGAGGGGTTGGCAATCAGCCCCAGCATTTT.

This chain uses TRBV5-1 with TRBJ1-1; 8 bases agree with TRBD1. Germline V gene data show CDR1 as SGHRS and CDR2 as YFSETQ. The CDR3 covers 16 residues. The V segment lost 1 base and the J segment 2 bases; nucleotides outside the gene matches: 7. The CDR3 region is CASSLRQGAVNTEAFF. The CDR3 bases are TGCGCCAGCAGCTTGCGTCAGGGGGCAGTCAACACTGAAGCTTTCTTT.

The chain links TRBV2 to TRBJ1-5; unclear D gene. With 1 base removed from V and 4 bases from J, the gap between germline ends came to 5 bases. Germline V gene data show CDR1 as SNHLY and CDR2 as FYNNEI. The CDR3 covers 13 residues. The CDR3 reads CASSEGRNQPQHF. The CDR3 DNA follows: TGTGCCAGCAGTGAAGGCAGAAATCAGCCCCAGCATTTT.

V gene TRBV6-1 combines with J gene TRBJ1-2, with 9 bases aligning to TRBD1. This CDR3 comprises 18 residues. Trimming took 4 bases from V and 7 from J; bases not matched to a gene: 19. In germline, CDR1 is MNHNS, CDR2 SASEGT. CDR3 nucleotide sequence: TGTGCCAGCAGTGCAGATCCCGGGACAGGGTTTGCTAGGGTTGGCTACACCTTC. It yields the protein CASSADPGTGFARVGYTF.

This chain connects TRBV10-1 to TRBJ2-3; 10 bases line up with TRBD1. Germline CDR1 WNHNN, CDR2 SYGVQD (reference sequence). V shed 4 bases and J 4 bases; nucleotides not matched to a gene: 14. The CDR3 has 18 residues. CDR3 DNA: TGCGCCAGCAGTGGGGGACAGGGGCGCGGGGGGTCTCCAGATACGCAGTATTTT. It specifies CASSGGQGRGGSPDTQYF.